This T cell receptor beta chain emerged from a study of Ad26.COV2.S vaccination and SARS-CoV-2 variants (dated by TCRdb to the early 2020s). A note on the overall study: Donors in the vaccine arm were drawn from COV1001, a multicentre, randomized, double-blind, placebo-controlled phase I-IIa trial testing Ad26.COV2.S in healthy adults. TCRbeta repertoire sequencing was used to assess the specificity and breadth of SARS-CoV-2-reactive T cell receptors after Ad26.COV2.S vaccination. Blinding of investigators to trial group allocation was maintained during experiments and outcome assessment. Dosing of Ad26.COV2.S was intramuscular, at either 5x10^10 or 1x10^11 viral particles, delivered as one shot or as two shots spaced 56 days apart. The TCR-sequenced set comprised about 32 samples: approximately 19 Ad26.COV2.S vaccine recipients, 5 placebo recipients and 8 SARS-CoV-2 convalescent individuals. Trial participants were randomized into five groups of five, in which low-dose or high-dose Ad26.COV2.S was given once or twice, or placebo was given on both occasions. Overall study results and their limits: After vaccination, substantial breadth of spike-specific CD8+ and CD4+ T cell responses was reported. Ad26.COV2.S recipients had higher spike-specific TCR breadth than placebo recipients (P = 0.0014). The study was not powered to compare responses between vaccine doses or regimens. Vaccine and placebo recipients had similar non-spike TCR breadth, a finding consistent with the vaccine containing only spike. The authors noted that the TCR breadth and depth analyses may have underestimated total T cell responses.

The meaning of the sample's treatment or condition label: some 19 received Ad26.COV2.S at low or high dose, single or two shots; a few received placebo; per-sample allocation not given. For vaccine and placebo recipients, repertoires were sequenced using samples collected on day 63 after the first injection. Cohort 1b enrolled roughly 25 adults aged 18-55 years at a single site in Boston, USA, between 29 July and 7 August 2020. As a vaccine, Ad26.COV2.S was a replication-incompetent adenovirus type 26 vector that expressed a prefusion-stabilized SARS-CoV-2 spike protein derived from the original Wuhan strain. This clone has just one count. Its binding antigen is unknown. There are no base qualities to consult, and no much larger clone falls within one base. V and J are trimmed by 0 bases and 4 bases, and the gene matches miss 14 bases of the junction. CDR1 and CDR2 (SQVTM, ANQGSEA) derive from the germline V gene. Its CDR3 holds 17 amino acids, cysteine through phenylalanine. Solely the CDR3 DNA is kept, with 51 bases framed from the first base.

The immunoSEQ Assay was used to sequence TCRbeta CDR3 regions. After extraction, genomic DNA underwent amplification by bias-controlled multiplex PCR, followed by high-throughput sequencing. The authors' analysis ran thus. To quantify the absolute abundance of every unique TCRbeta CDR3 region, sequences were collapsed and filtered. T cell fraction was estimated by normalization of TCRbeta template counts to usable DNA, with usable DNA being measured through amplification of reference genes present in all nucleated cells. Repertoire TCRs were annotated as SARS-CoV-2-specific when V gene, CDR3 amino acid sequence and J gene were exactly matched to a known reactive TCR set. The reference SARS-CoV-2 TCR set came from MIRA and was filtered for enrichment in COVID-19-positive ImmuneCODE repertoires, removing public or cross-reactive TCRs. Based on the MIRA antigens, annotated TCRs were further analysed at the level of specific ORF or position within ORF. Depth was the summed frequency of annotated unique rearrangements, while breadth was defined as annotated unique rearrangements over total unique productive rearrangements. TCR breadth was compared between groups using two-sided Wilcoxon rank-sum tests. Drawn from immuneACCESS, this table holds only the in-frame rearrangements with V and J called that TCRdb kept. Clones are partly lost; checked studies trace under half to an unresolved V gene and leave the rest unexplained. D and trimming were read from the DNA, whereas the V and J calls and clone size are those reported in that table. A total of a few hundred thousand clones appear in this sample, roughly 90% of them only once. 3.6% of the sample comes from the top ten.

Sequenced here: peripheral blood, sampled in a trial of Ad26.COV2.S vaccine versus placebo. This receptor was identified in a person between 18 and 65 years old who received the Ad26.COV2.S COVID-19 vaccine or a placebo. This sequence uses TRBV29-1 and TRBJ1-2, with 7 bases matching TRBD1. The nucleotides are TGCAGCGTTGAAGATAGGGAGGGGGCGGGTCGCTTCTATGGCTACACCTTC. It translates to CSVEDREGAGRFYGYTF.